This T cell receptor (beta chain) was obtained from a study of shared clonotypes between healthy human individuals. Study context: Every donor yielded three CD4 naive, three CD4 memory, two CD8 naive and one CD8 memory plate. Study-level results: Incompleteness in sorted-subset sequencing, despite large depth, was shown by rarefaction.

Division of CD4+ cells produced a CD45RA+ naive subset and a CD45RA-negative memory subset. V was shortened by 6 bases and J by 2 bases, with 23 bases between the two germline ends. The CDR3 has 17 residues. Germline V gene lookup returns CDR1 MNHEY and CDR2 SMNVEV (reference sequence). On this clone: Its antigen is not identified.

The sorted-subset replicate PCRs were given about 200 ng DNA, which is 27,000 or so T cell genomes. Measured with immunoSEQ multiplex PCR; TCRdb has only the in-frame clones, and not every one. Altogether 1.6 million or so clones are present, 98% to 99% being singletons, with the ten largest covering roughly 0.36%. The chain is built from TRBV27 and TRBJ2-7, with a tentative D call TRBD1 (6 bases). Sequenced: naive CD4+ T cells sorted from blood. Documented subset: CD45RA+ positively selected. The receptor was derived from a man aged 30 to 39 in good health. CDR3 protein: CASSDPPPRGRAYEQYF. In nucleotides, the CDR3 is TGTGCCAGCAGCGATCCCCCCCCCAGGGGCCGCGCCTACGAGCAGTACTTC.